This T cell receptor (beta chain) is from a study of blood T cell repertoires in COVID-19. This CDR3 contains 13 residues. Unmatched junction bases numbered 3, after V lost 6 bases and J lost 2 bases. Germline CDR1 and CDR2: MNHEY and SVGAGI. Only one count was recorded for this clone. Distinct nucleotide sequences in the sample also encode this CDR3. The protocol was immunoSEQ multiplex PCR, while the TCRdb copy is restricted to in-frame clones and leaves out a portion. The table lists 490,000 or so clones, approximately 86% of them singletons. Sequenced input: PBMCs or T cells enriched from blood (not recorded which). The chain has TRBV6-5 and TRBJ1-2; 7 positions agree with TRBD1. This sequence originates from a woman in her sixties or seventies who had recovered from COVID-19. The CDR3 coding sequence is TGTGCCAGCAGGGTACAGGGGAACTATGGCTACACCTTC. This codes for CASRVQGNYGYTF.